These 32 T cell receptor beta chains were sequenced from one sample in a study of metastatic and nonmetastatic thyroid tumors. Thyroid surgery was performed in patients who had received no treatment beforehand. TCRdb re-analyzed the PCR reads through MiXCR. This table holds approximately 90,000 clones, 12% found once. Sequencing was done on a sample of blood. These receptor sequences come from a female donor with papillary thyroid cancer or a benign thyroid nodule (not recorded which). Some clones in this sample may be carry-over from other donors' samples.

This clone was recorded at least ten times. V gene TRBV2 combines with J gene TRBJ2-3; perhaps D is TRBD1 or TRBD2 (5 bases each). The V gene's germline CDR1 is SNHLY and CDR2 FYNNEI. With 0 bases removed from V and 5 bases from J, the gap between germline ends came to 21 bases. The CDR3 length is 18 residues. The CDR3 protein is CASSEAGGWGKGGDTQYF. In DNA form, the CDR3 reads TGTGCCAGCAGTGAAGCGGGCGGGTGGGGGAAGGGTGGAGATACGCAGTATTTT.

This clone was observed at least ten times. The chain combines TRBV4-1 with TRBJ2-3; the match to TRBD1 covers 8 bases. The CDR3 runs 19 residues. Germline CDR1 is MGHRA and CDR2 is YSYEKL. The V segment lost 0 bases and the J segment 5 bases; nucleotides outside the gene matches: 16. This chain's CDR3 is CASSQDRAGGGHTGDTQYF. CDR3 nucleotide sequence: TGCGCCAGCAGCCAAGATAGGGCAGGGGGCGGCCATACGGGAGATACGCAGTATTTT.

This clone was detected ten times or more. The V call is TRBV12-3 or TRBV12-4, the J call TRBJ1-1; D may be TRBD1 (5 bases). V dropped 9 bases and J dropped 7 bases, with 21 bases sitting between them. The CDR3 consists of 14 residues. This CDR3 is CASGWGSQQNEAFF. In DNA, the CDR3 is TGTGCCAGTGGGTGGGGGTCTCAACAGAATGAAGCTTTCTTT.

The V and J genes are TRBV19 and TRBJ1-2, with D perhaps matching TRBD1 (6 bases). This CDR3 has 14 residues. Germline loops: CDR1 LNHDA, CDR2 SQIVND (reference sequence). Trimming removed 5 bases at V and 7 bases at J, with 17 bases between. CDR3 DNA: TGTGCCAGTAGTGAATCCAGGGGAATAAGTGGCTACACCTTC. Amino acids: CASSESRGISGYTF. The full variable domain, in which reference TRBV19 and TRBJ1-2 provide the parts outside the CDR3, is DGGITQSPKYLFRKEGQNVTLSCEQNLNHDAMYWYRQDPGQGLRLIYYSQIVNDFQKGDIAEGYSVSREKKESFPLTVTSAQKNPTAFYLCASSESRGISGYTFGSGTRLTVV.

This clone appeared many times. Other nucleotide sequences from this sample produce the same CDR3. The CDR3 sequence: CASSYLRLAGSSYEQYF. CDR3 nucleotide sequence: TGTGCCAGCAGTTACTTACGACTAGCGGGGTCCTCCTACGAGCAGTACTTC. This chain uses TRBV6-5 with TRBJ2-7; TRBD2 matches at 11 bases. The CDR3 sequence is 17 residues long. CDR1 MNHEY and CDR2 SVGAGI come from the germline V gene. V was clipped by 1 base and J by 0 bases; unmatched bases: 5.

This clone was counted many times. V usage is TRBV19 and J usage is TRBJ2-5; TRBD2 matches 10 bases. Germline CDR1 reads LNHDA; CDR2 reads SQIVND (reference sequence). The CDR3 spans 17 residues. With 5 bases clipped from V and 2 bases from J, the junction kept 11 bases outside the gene matches. CDR3: CASSPLGPSGGQETQYF. The DNA of the CDR3 is TGTGCCAGTAGTCCCCTTGGGCCTAGCGGGGGTCAAGAGACCCAGTACTTC. The whole variable domain, filled in from reference TRBV19 and TRBJ2-5, reads DGGITQSPKYLFRKEGQNVTLSCEQNLNHDAMYWYRQDPGQGLRLIYYSQIVNDFQKGDIAEGYSVSREKKESFPLTVTSAQKNPTAFYLCASSPLGPSGGQETQYFGPGTRLLVL.

A note on this clone: The junction does not match germline at one end; this may be a read error. The chain joins TRBV5-1 to TRBJ1-1; D is unclear. Germline-derived CDR1 and CDR2 are SGHRS and YFSETQ. The length of the CDR3 is 17 residues. In nucleotides, the CDR3 is TGCGCCAGCAGCCTAAGACGGGAAAGGGTTGGGTACACTGAAGCTTTATTT. Translation gives CASSLRRERVGYTEALF.

This clone was counted between two and nine times. This chain joins TRBV28 and TRBJ1-2; D unclear. V was shortened by 6 bases and J by 0 bases, with 14 bases between the two germline ends. The CDR3 spans 15 residues. CDR1 and CDR2 from the germline V gene are MDHEN and SYDVKM. The CDR3 bases are TGTGCCAGCAGCATCAACGACTGGGCTAACTATGGCTACACCTTC. This translates into CASSINDWANYGYTF.

This clone was seen at least ten times. The chain carries TRBV12-3 or TRBV12-4 and TRBJ2-1; D not certain. This CDR3 comprises 13 residues. Trimming cost V 2 bases and J 11 bases, with 13 bases left between them. The CDR3 loop reads CASSLPPGSQQFF. In nucleotides, the CDR3 is TGTGCCAGCAGTTTACCCCCCGGATCACAGCAGTTCTTC.

This clone was counted between two and nine times. This may arise from a read error, as a much more abundant clone is one base away. The same CDR3 also results from other DNA sequences found in this sample. The J gene is TRBJ2-1, the V gene TRBV29-1, with D maybe TRBD1 (6 bases). The germline V gene has CDR1 SQVTM and CDR2 ANQGSEA. CDR3 length: 12 amino acids. Trimming cost V 7 bases and J 4 bases, with 11 bases left between them. CDR3 sequence: CSGEDRYNEQFF. DNA of the CDR3: TGCAGCGGTGAGGACAGATACAATGAGCAGTTCTTC.

This clone was seen repeatedly, ten times or more. The chain is built from TRBV20-1 and TRBJ1-1; TRBD1 matches at 9 bases. V shed 3 bases, J shed 4 bases, and the junction held 15 bases outside the gene matches. The CDR3 consists of 17 residues. The germline gives CDR1 DFQATT, CDR2 SNEGSKA (reference sequence). For the CDR3, the DNA is TGCAGTGCTAGCAGAACCGGGACAGGGTTTAAGGTCACTGAAGCTTTCTTT. Protein sequence: CSASRTGTGFKVTEAFF.

This clone was detected many times. The rearrangement uses TRBV10-2 and TRBJ2-1, with 8 bases lining up with TRBD2. Germline V lookup: CDR1 WSHSY, CDR2 SAAADI. V was pared by 1 base and J by 9 bases, with 11 bases of the junction left unmatched. CDR3 length equals 16 residues. The DNA for the CDR3 is TGCGCCAGCAGTGAGTTCCCCCGACTAGCGCTTAGTGAGCAGTTCTTC. Protein sequence: CASSEFPRLALSEQFF.

This clone was counted at least ten times. The genes are TRBV6-1 and TRBJ1-2, with no clear D. CDR3 length: 15 amino acids. Germline-derived CDR1 and CDR2 are MNHNS and SASEGT. V lost 6 bases and J lost 4, with 18 bases in between. CDR3 sequence: CASRVPGRPSYGYTF. The CDR3 DNA reads TGTGCCAGCAGAGTTCCTGGACGGCCGAGCTATGGCTACACCTTC.

This clone was seen ten or more times. CDR3 sequence reads: CASSLQGPYGYTF. The CDR3 DNA reads as TGTGCCAGCAGCTTACAGGGGCCCTATGGCTACACCTTC. V gene TRBV28 combines with J gene TRBJ1-2; 7 bases match TRBD1. V shed 6 bases, J shed 4 bases, and the junction held 5 bases outside the gene matches. Germline lookup yields CDR1 MDHEN and CDR2 SYDVKM. The CDR3 length is 13 residues.

Ten or more counts support this clone. The rearrangement uses TRBV6-5 and TRBJ1-2; the D gene is possibly TRBD1 (5 bases). There are 14 residues in the CDR3. Trimming removed 0 bases at V and 7 bases at J, with 12 bases between. CDR1 and CDR2 (germline): MNHEY, SVGAGI. Here the CDR3 DNA reads TGTGCCAGCAGTTACTCCGGGGCAGTAGGTGGCTACACCTTC. This translates into CASSYSGAVGGYTF.

Here the CDR3 reads CASSAAGGDGKEQYF. In DNA, the CDR3 is TGTGCCAGCAGCGCCGCAGGGGGCGACGGCAAAGAGCAGTACTTC. This sequence joins TRBV9 and TRBJ2-7; TRBD1 agrees at 8 bases. The germline CDR1 and CDR2 sequences are SGDLS and YYNGEE. The trim removed 3 bases at V and 7 bases at J, leaving 12 bases unmatched. The CDR3 sequence is 15 residues long.

This clone was counted ten times or more. The rearrangement links TRBV20-1 to TRBJ1-5, with 7 bases matching TRBD1. In germline, CDR1 is DFQATT, CDR2 SNEGSKA (reference sequence). This CDR3 is built from 13 residues. V was clipped by 4 bases and J by 6 bases; unmatched bases: 6. The CDR3 here is CSATNTGVQPQHF. The CDR3 nucleotides are TGCAGTGCTACCAACACAGGGGTTCAGCCCCAGCATTTT.

This clone was recorded many times. V and J are TRBV12-3 or TRBV12-4 and TRBJ2-4; no clear D gene. The CDR3 runs 11 residues. Trimming removed 4 bases from V and 7 bases from J, with 5 bases in between. The CDR3 loop reads CASSSLNIQYF. For the CDR3, the DNA is TGTGCCAGCAGTTCACTGAACATTCAGTACTTC.

Many counts were recorded for this clone. The chain carries TRBV5-1 and TRBJ2-2, with D possibly matching TRBD2 (6 bases). Germline CDR1 is SGHRS and CDR2 is YFSETQ. V was shortened by 1 base and J by 0 bases, with 13 bases between the two germline ends. This CDR3 region has 17 residues. CDR3 bases: TGCGCCAGCAGCTTGAGGCTAGCGACCTCGAACACCGGGGAGCTGTTTTTT. Encoded protein: CASSLRLATSNTGELFF.

This rearrangement joins TRBV28 to TRBJ2-7; perhaps TRBD1 as D (6 bases). CDR1 and CDR2 (germline): MDHEN, SYDVKM. V lost 6 bases, J lost 0 bases, and 18 bases lay in between. The CDR3 runs to 16 residues. The CDR3 protein is CASRTPGTSSSYEQYF. Here the CDR3 DNA reads TGTGCCAGCAGGACCCCCGGGACATCCAGCTCCTACGAGCAGTACTTC.

This clone was detected a few times. The gene calls are TRBV6-5 and TRBJ2-7; 7 bases map to TRBD1. This CDR3 comprises 15 residues. Germline V gene lookup returns CDR1 MNHEY and CDR2 SVGAGI. With 4 bases clipped from V and 3 bases from J, the junction kept 9 bases outside the gene matches. The CDR3 region has the DNA TGTGCCAGCAGTTCTCGAGAGGCAGGGGGCTACGAGCAGTACTTC. Residues: CASSSREAGGYEQYF.

This clone was detected many times. The chain has TRBV2 and TRBJ2-1; 12 bases are a match to TRBD2. Per germline, CDR1 SNHLY and CDR2 FYNNEI. The CDR3 is made up of 15 amino acids. The J segment lost 4 bases and the V segment lost 7 bases, leaving 5 bases of the junction unmatched. The CDR3 DNA reads TGTGCCAGCACACTCGGGACTAGCGGGTACAATGAGCAGTTCTTC. This encodes CASTLGTSGYNEQFF.

The chain couples TRBV10-3 to TRBJ2-7; a weak D match, TRBD1 (6 bases). V lost 6 bases and J lost 6, with 18 bases in between. CDR3 size: 14 residues. Germline V gene data show CDR1 as ENHRY and CDR2 as SYGVKD. CDR3 loop: CAIRRTGRSLEQYF. DNA for the CDR3: TGTGCCATCAGAAGAACAGGGAGATCGCTCGAGCAGTACTTC.

The V and J genes are TRBV28 and TRBJ1-6; D gene unclear. V was pared by 4 bases and J by 13 bases, with 17 bases between. CDR3 size: 14 residues. The germline gives CDR1 MDHEN, CDR2 SYDVKM. CDR3 DNA sequence: TGTGCCAGCAGTTCCCCCGGACCGTACAGTCCCCTCCACTTT. Its protein product is CASSSPGPYSPLHF.

This clone was recorded many times. The V call is TRBV7-9, the J call TRBJ1-2; TRBD1 is a possible D gene (6 bases). Germline V lookup: CDR1 SEHNR, CDR2 FQNEAQ (reference sequence). CDR3 size: 15 residues. V dropped 5 bases and J dropped 5 bases, with 18 bases sitting between them. The CDR3 DNA sequence: TGTGCCAGCAGCCCCCGGGACATAGCCGCATATGGCTACACCTTC. This gives the protein CASSPRDIAAYGYTF.

This chain connects TRBV19 to TRBJ2-2; possible D gene TRBD1, 5 bases. The V gene lost 3 bases and the J gene lost 0 bases, with 11 bases spanning the gap. This CDR3 is built from 16 residues. Germline CDR1 is LNHDA and CDR2 is SQIVND (reference sequence). CDR3 nucleotide sequence: TGTGCCAGTAGTATTTTGGGGCAGCCGAACACCGGGGAGCTGTTTTTT. As protein: CASSILGQPNTGELFF.

This clone was picked up many times. The J gene is TRBJ2-3, the V gene TRBV5-6; 10 positions match TRBD2. Germline-derived CDR1 and CDR2 are SGHDT and YYEEEE. The CDR3 is made up of 15 amino acids. J was trimmed by 5 bases and V by 1 base; bases with no gene match: 4. For the CDR3, the DNA is TGTGCCAGCAGCTTGCTGGTAGCGGGAGGAGATACGCAGTATTTT. Its protein is CASSLLVAGGDTQYF.

In its sample, this clone was seen many times. The chain carries TRBV30 and TRBJ1-2, with D possibly matching TRBD1 (5 bases). The CDR3 loop spans 14 amino acids. The germline CDR1 and CDR2 sequences are GTSNPN and SVGIG (reference sequence). V was clipped by 4 bases and J by 7 bases, with 19 bases between them. DNA of the CDR3: TGTGCCTGGAAGTTGTGGGACGGGTGGGGTGGCTACACCTTC. Translating it yields CAWKLWDGWGGYTF.

This clone was seen only a few times. A read error is possible here, since a much larger clone lies one base away. The chain joins TRBV3-1 to TRBJ2-3, with unresolved D. Trimming cost V 1 base and J 7 bases, with 15 bases left between them. The CDR3 spans 15 residues. Germline V lookup: CDR1 LGHDT, CDR2 YNNKEL (reference sequence). CDR3 sequence reads: CASSQVGASRYTQYF. In DNA, the CDR3 is TGTGCCAGCAGCCAAGTTGGTGCCTCCCGATATACGCAGTATTTT.

This clone was observed many times. The chain has TRBV5-5 and TRBJ1-2; no definite D call. The CDR3 has 16 amino acids. Germline values: CDR1 SGHKS, CDR2 YYEKEE (reference sequence). With 7 bases removed from V and 3 bases from J, the gap between germline ends came to 22 bases. CDR3 bases: TGTGCCAGCGACAATTGGAGTTTAGTTAAGGACTATGGCTACACCTTC. Residues: CASDNWSLVKDYGYTF. The complete variable domain, with remaining parts taken from reference TRBV5-5 and TRBJ1-2, reads DAGVTQSPTHLIKTRGQQVTLRCSPISGHKSVSWYQQVLGQGPQFIFQYYEKEERGRGNFPDRFSARQFPNYSSELNVNALLLGDSALYLCASDNWSLVKDYGYTFGSGTRLTVV.

This clone was detected many times. This chain connects TRBV7-2 to TRBJ2-3; D is possibly TRBD2 (6 bases). CDR1 is SGHTA, CDR2 FQGNSA, per germline. Between the trimmed V and J ends, which lost 3 bases and 0 bases, there was a span of 10 bases. The CDR3 runs 15 residues. The CDR3 sequence is CASSFSGTSTDTQYF. DNA for the CDR3: TGTGCCAGCAGCTTTAGCGGAACTAGCACAGATACGCAGTATTTT.

This clone was counted many times. The chain recombines TRBV7-9 with TRBJ1-5; D ambiguous. This CDR3 has 14 amino acids. In germline, CDR1 is SEHNR, CDR2 FQNEAQ (reference sequence). V lost 5 bases to trimming and J lost 5 bases, with 13 bases between them. CDR3 in amino acids: CASSPDDRDQPQHF. The CDR3 DNA sequence: TGTGCCAGCAGCCCGGACGATCGGGATCAGCCCCAGCATTTT.